The 16 T cell receptor beta chains below all came from one sample that was sequenced in a study of CD8+CD57+ T cells in acquired aplastic anemia. Patients chosen for sequencing had CD8+CD57+ cells that had expanded, as shown by flow cytometry. It was genomic DNA that served as the template for profiling TCR beta VDJ and CDR3. Each CDR3 protein gets one entry after TCRdb re-called the reads with MiXCR. The data hold under 250,000 distinct CDR3 sequences, with approximately 45% observed a single time. The sequenced sample was sorted CD4+, CD8+, or CD8+CD57+ T cells (not recorded which) from PBMCs. Source of these receptors: a human donor with aplastic anemia.

As to this clonotype: This CDR3 is missing its conserved last phenylalanine or tryptophan, likely due to a read error. The chain couples TRBV7-8 to TRBJ2-7; 12 bases map to TRBD2. CDR3 size: 15 residues. V trimming: 5 bases; J trimming: 3 bases; junction bases outside the gene matches: 5. Germline CDR1 SGHVS, CDR2 FQNEAQ. The CDR3 sequence: CASSEMTSGSYEQYL. The CDR3 coding sequence is TGTGCCAGCAGCGAGATGACTAGCGGGAGCTACGAGCAGTACCTC.

This clonotype was seen ten or more times. CDR3 residues: CASSQGTGVRAFF. The CDR3 region has the DNA TGTGCCAGCAGCCAGGGGACAGGGGTGCGAGCTTTCTTT. The chain is built from TRBV11-2 and TRBJ1-1, with 10 bases aligning to TRBD1. Per the germline V gene, CDR1 is SGHAT and CDR2 is FQNNGV. J gave up 10 bases and V 5 bases, and 7 bases lay outside the gene matches. CDR3 length: 13 residues.

J is TRBJ1-2 and V is TRBV29-1, with D unclear. Germline values: CDR1 SQVTM, CDR2 ANQGSEA. The CDR3 has 11 amino acids. The V end lost 5 bases, the J end lost 3 bases, and 7 bases lay between the germline ends. CDR3 protein: CSVNKDYGYTF. The CDR3, as DNA: TGCAGCGTTAACAAAGACTATGGCTACACCTTC.

V usage is TRBV6-1 and J usage is TRBJ2-7; a weak D match, TRBD1 (5 bases). Germline CDR1 reads MNHNS; CDR2 reads SASEGT. The CDR3 loop spans 14 amino acids. V gave up 5 bases and J gave up 9 bases, with 20 bases separating them. The CDR3: CASSPRQTIDGQYF. The CDR3 nucleotides read TGTGCCAGCAGTCCGAGACAGACCATCGACGGGCAGTACTTC.

Only a few counts were recorded for this clonotype. The chain carries TRBV9 and TRBJ2-1; TRBD2 agrees at 13 bases. J lost 7 bases, V lost 9 bases, and 7 bases had no gene match. The CDR3 length is 14 residues. Germline V gene sequence: CDR1 SGDLS, CDR2 YYNGEE. The CDR3 DNA reads as TGTGCCAACAGTGGACTAGCGGGAGAGAATGAGCAGTTCTTC. Translation: CANSGLAGENEQFF.

The V call is TRBV30, the J call TRBJ1-1; the D is unclear. V gave up 7 bases and J gave up 1 base, with 4 bases separating them. Germline V lookup: CDR1 GTSNPN, CDR2 SVGIG (reference sequence). This CDR3 comprises 10 residues. CDR3 nucleotides: TGTGCCTCTTGGAACACTGAAGCTTTCTTT. This gives the protein CASWNTEAFF.

The sample holds many counts of this clonotype. The chain carries TRBV24-1 and TRBJ2-1; perhaps TRBD2 as D (5 bases). This CDR3 has 14 residues. V lost 0 bases to trimming and J lost 10 bases, with 12 bases between them. The germline CDR1 and CDR2 sequences are KGHDR and SFDVKD. CDR3 residues: CATSDLPRGGEQFF. The CDR3 DNA follows: TGTGCCACCAGTGATTTGCCTCGGGGTGGAGAGCAGTTCTTC.

This clonotype was counted many times. In DNA, the CDR3 is TGTGCCAGCAGCTTAAAGGGCACCGGGGAGCTGTTTTTT. Translation: CASSLKGTGELFF. The chain joins TRBV7-9 to TRBJ2-2, with no clear D. Trimming removed 2 bases from V and 4 bases from J, with 5 bases in between. This CDR3 is 13 amino acids long. The germline V gene has CDR1 SEHNR and CDR2 FQNEAQ (reference sequence).

This clonotype occurred many times. This sequence joins TRBV29-1 and TRBJ1-1; D is possibly TRBD1 (6 bases). The CDR3 has 15 amino acids. From germline, CDR1 is SQVTM and CDR2 ANQGSEA. Between the trimmed V and J ends, which lost 2 bases and 0 bases, there was a span of 13 bases. Written as DNA, the CDR3 is TGCAGCGTTGAATTCTTTGGGGACATGAACACTGAAGCTTTCTTT. Its protein product is CSVEFFGDMNTEAFF. Full variable domain (outside the CDR3, taken from reference TRBV29-1 and TRBJ1-1): SAVISQKPSRDICQRGTSLTIQCQVDSQVTMMFWYRQQPGQSLTLIATANQGSEATYESGFVIDKFPISRPNLTFSTLTVSNMSPEDSSIYLCSVEFFGDMNTEAFFGQGTRLTVV.

Many counts were recorded for this clonotype. DNA of the CDR3: TGTGCCAGCAGCTCCCCGGGACAGGGAGGGGTGAACACTGAAGCTTTCTTT. As protein: CASSSPGQGGVNTEAFF. The chain uses TRBV7-8 and TRBJ1-1; TRBD1 matches 9 bases. The germline V gene encodes CDR1 SGHVS and CDR2 FQNEAQ. Unmatched junction bases numbered 9, after V lost 4 bases and J lost 0 bases. This CDR3 comprises 17 residues.

For this clonotype: Possible read error: a much larger clone is one base away. The chain is built from TRBV7-2 and TRBJ2-1; TRBD2 aligns across 7 bases. The CDR3 runs 15 residues. The germline V gene encodes CDR1 SGHTA and CDR2 FQGNSA. CDR3 DNA: TGCGCCAGCAGCCACCGGACTGGCGGGAGCGATGAGCAGTTCTTC. Its protein is CASSHRTGGSDEQFF.

This clonotype was seen a few times. This rearrangement joins TRBV5-6 to TRBJ2-1; a possible D gene is TRBD2 (6 bases). Germline V lookup: CDR1 SGHDT, CDR2 YYEEEE. Trimming left V 0 bases short and J 0 bases short, with 13 bases between. There are 17 residues in the CDR3. CDR3 protein: CASSLEVAGSSYNEQFF. DNA of the CDR3: TGTGCCAGCAGCTTGGAGGTGGCGGGGAGCTCCTACAATGAGCAGTTCTTC.

This clonotype was recorded many times. The gene calls are TRBV5-6 and TRBJ2-2; D may correspond to TRBD1 or TRBD2 (6 bases each). From germline, CDR1 is SGHDT and CDR2 YYEEEE. The germline V and J ends were trimmed by 1 base and 5 bases, with 12 bases remaining between them. The CDR3 covers 15 residues. This chain's CDR3 is CASSLSGAGTGELFF. CDR3 sequence (DNA): TGTGCCAGCAGCTTGTCGGGGGCGGGGACCGGGGAGCTGTTTTTT.

Note on this clonotype: Possible read error: a much larger clone is one base away. The rearrangement joins TRBV5-5 to TRBJ1-1; D is unresolved. V was shortened by 2 bases and J by 10 bases, with 21 bases between the two germline ends. The CDR3 sequence is 15 residues long. Germline V gives CDR1 SGHKS, CDR2 YYEKEE (reference sequence). The CDR3 is CASSFFPDALEGAFF. The CDR3 DNA follows: TGTGCCAGCAGCTTCTTTCCGGACGCCCTGGAGGGAGCTTTCTTT.

V gene TRBV7-3 combines with J gene TRBJ2-7, with TRBD1 matching over 7 bases. CDR1 and CDR2 (germline): SGHTA, FQGTGA. This CDR3 is built from 22 residues. With V trimmed by 8 bases and J by 2 bases, 33 bases remained unmatched. The CDR3 loop reads CASQNRREDRSRFKVLPYEQYF. CDR3 coding DNA: TGTGCCAGCCAAAACCGACGAGAGGACAGGTCGCGCTTTAAGGTCTTACCCTACGAGCAGTACTTC.

In this sample, this clonotype turned up many times. The chain employs TRBV19 and TRBJ1-1; D is uncertain. Germline V gives CDR1 LNHDA, CDR2 SQIVND (reference sequence). This CDR3 spans 14 amino acids. V gave up 7 bases and J gave up 1 base, with 13 bases separating them. CDR3 DNA sequence: TGTGCCAGTATGGTCCCTTCGGGGAACACTGAAGCTTTCTTT. Encoded protein: CASMVPSGNTEAFF.